This T cell receptor (beta chain) was observed in a study of blood T cell repertoires in COVID-19. Overall study: Samples of COVID-19 (acute and convalescent) were obtained from the United States, Italy and Spain. Nucleic acid was either cDNA or gDNA, and it came from T cells, B-cell-depleted T cells, or PBMCs.

V was trimmed by 0 bases and J by 1 base, leaving 10 bases between them. The CDR3 runs to 15 residues. In the authors' workflow: Reference gene primer amplification yielded estimated nucleated cell counts. The data were produced by immunoSEQ multiplex PCR, yet TCRdb's version contains in-frame clones alone and is incomplete. That table furnishes V, J and clone size, whereas the DNA furnished D and trimming. The sample lists about 130,000 clones; 84% were seen once. The chain combines TRBV5-3 with TRBJ1-1; D call uncertain. TRBV5-3 is reported as an ORF; its role is uncertain. Sequences were obtained from peripheral blood. This receptor was taken from a human donor in a cohort sampled during active COVID-19. This CDR3 is CARSLAVRGNTEAFF. The DNA of the CDR3 is TGTGCCAGAAGCTTGGCCGTCCGGGGGAACACTGAAGCTTTCTTT.